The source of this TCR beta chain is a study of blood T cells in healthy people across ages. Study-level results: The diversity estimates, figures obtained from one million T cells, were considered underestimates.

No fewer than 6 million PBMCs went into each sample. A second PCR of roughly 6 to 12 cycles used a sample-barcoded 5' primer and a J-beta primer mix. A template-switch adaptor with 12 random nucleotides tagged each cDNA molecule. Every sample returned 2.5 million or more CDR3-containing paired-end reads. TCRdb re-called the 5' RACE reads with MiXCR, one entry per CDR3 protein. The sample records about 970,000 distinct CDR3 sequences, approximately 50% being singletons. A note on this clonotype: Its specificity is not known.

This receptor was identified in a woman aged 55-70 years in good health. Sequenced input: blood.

CDR3 region: CASSPGRFPSYEQYF. The CDR3 coding sequence is TGTGCCAGCAGTCCGGGACGGTTCCCCTCCTACGAGCAGTACTTC. The chain is built from TRBV28 and TRBJ2-7, with D possibly being TRBD1 or TRBD2 (5 bases each). CDR3 size: 15 residues. V was clipped by 5 bases and J by 0 bases, with 14 bases between them. Germline V gives CDR1 MDHEN, CDR2 SYDVKM.